This T cell receptor (beta chain) is drawn from a study of shared clonotypes between healthy human individuals. Turning to the study itself: The plates for each donor numbered three CD4 naive, three CD4 memory, two CD8 naive and one CD8 memory.

V lost 9 bases to trimming and J lost 0 bases, with 9 bases between them. CDR1 is SGHVS and CDR2 is FNYEAQ in the germline V gene. The CDR3 loop spans 12 amino acids. Approximately 30,000 T cell genomes (around 200 ng DNA) went into each sorted-subset replicate. Sequencing used immunoSEQ multiplex PCR; TCRdb keeps in-frame clones, though not all of them. The table includes millions of clones, around 90% detected once. This receptor was taken from a man aged 18 to 35 in good health. J is TRBJ2-7 and V is TRBV7-6; D is unclear. Material: naive CD4+ T cells sorted from blood. Subset: CD45RA+ positively selected. The CDR3 nucleotides read TGTGCCAGTGGCGCTAGCTCCTACGAGCAGTACTTC. This gives the protein CASGASSYEQYF.